These 21 T cell receptor beta chains share one sample of origin, sequenced in a study of EBV T-cell therapy then PD-1 blockade in nasopharyngeal carcinoma. Some clones are missing from TCRdb's copy, which holds only in-frame ones; the method was immunoSEQ multiplex PCR. The table lists roughly 20,000 clones, less than 90% of them singletons, with 31% in the top ten. These receptors lack a known antigen. Treatment meaning: AdE1-LMPpoly-expanded autologous EBV-specific T-cell therapy followed by anti-PD-1 nivolumab. This material consisted of CD8+ T cells from blood, taken at day 33 from a patient whose treatment included autologous EBV-specific T cells and nivolumab. The origin of the receptors is a man in his forties with nasopharyngeal carcinoma.

V gene TRBV7-3 combines with J gene TRBJ2-4, with 9 bases identical to TRBD2. After removal of 5 bases from V and 7 bases from J, the junction contained 3 bases not matched to a gene. The germline V gene has CDR1 SGHTA and CDR2 FQGTGA. The CDR3 spans 13 residues. CDR3 sequence: CASSPSGGNIQYF. DNA for the CDR3: TGTGCCAGCAGCCCCAGCGGGGGGAACATTCAGTACTTC.

This chain connects TRBV4-1 to TRBJ2-5; D is undetermined. The CDR3 is 13 residues long. V was clipped by 0 bases and J by 3 bases, with 5 bases between them. CDR1 MGHRA and CDR2 YSYEKL come from the germline V gene. CDR3 residues: CASSQDREETQYF. The CDR3 bases are TGCGCCAGCAGCCAAGATCGTGAAGAGACCCAGTACTTC.

The genes are TRBV5-1 and TRBJ1-2, with D possibly TRBD1 on 5 matching bases. This CDR3 has 14 residues. The V gene lost 1 base and the J gene lost 4 bases, with 11 bases spanning the gap. Looked up from germline, CDR1 is SGHRS and CDR2 is YFSETQ. CDR3 in DNA: TGCGCCAGCAGCTTGTGGGGACCACTCTATGGCTACACCTTC. It yields the protein CASSLWGPLYGYTF. Using reference TRBV5-1 and TRBJ1-2 for the parts outside the CDR3, the full variable domain is KAGVTQTPRYLIKTRGQQVTLSCSPISGHRSVSWYQQTPGQGLQFLFEYFSETQRNKGNFPGRFSGRQFSNSRSEMNVSTLELGDSALYLCASSLWGPLYGYTFGSGTRLTVV.

The rearrangement joins TRBV4-1 to TRBJ1-1; D remains ambiguous. V was trimmed by 0 bases and J by 11 bases, leaving 13 bases between them. The germline gives CDR1 MGHRA, CDR2 YSYEKL. The CDR3 has 13 residues. In DNA form, the CDR3 reads TGCGCCAGCAGCCAAGAGGGAGCCTTAATCGCTTTCTTT. Protein sequence: CASSQEGALIAFF.

This chain joins TRBV24-1 and TRBJ2-5; D unresolved. Germline V gene lookup returns CDR1 KGHDR and CDR2 SFDVKD. V gave up 1 base and J gave up 1 base, with 12 bases separating them. There are 16 residues in the CDR3. The CDR3 DNA reads as TGTGCCACCAGTGATTTCCCAGACGTGGGCCAAGAGACCCAGTACTTC. Amino acids: CATSDFPDVGQETQYF.

The chain uses TRBV19 and TRBJ2-7; 11 nucleotides match TRBD2. V lost 1 base, J lost 2 bases, and 1 base stayed unmatched. The CDR3 length is 15 residues. Looked up from germline, CDR1 is LNHDA and CDR2 is SQIVND (reference sequence). The CDR3 loop is CASSIGLAGTYEQYF. In DNA form, the CDR3 reads TGTGCCAGTAGTATAGGACTAGCGGGAACCTACGAGCAGTACTTC. The full variable domain, rest sourced from reference TRBV19 and TRBJ2-7, is DGGITQSPKYLFRKEGQNVTLSCEQNLNHDAMYWYRQDPGQGLRLIYYSQIVNDFQKGDIAEGYSVSREKKESFPLTVTSAQKNPTAFYLCASSIGLAGTYEQYFGPGTRLTVT.

This chain connects TRBV18 to TRBJ1-1; D call uncertain. Germline V gene data show CDR1 as KGHSH and CDR2 as LQKENI. The length of the CDR3 is 14 residues. Trimming took 6 bases from V and 5 from J, leaving 16 bases between them. CDR3 in amino acids: CASSPAWGGTEAFF. The CDR3 nucleotides read TGTGCCAGCTCGCCAGCGTGGGGTGGGACTGAAGCTTTCTTT. The full variable domain, in which reference TRBV18 and TRBJ1-1 provide the parts outside the CDR3, is NAGVMQNPRHLVRRRGQEARLRCSPMKGHSHVYWYRQLPEEGLKFMVYLQKENIIDESGMPKERFSAEFPKEGPSILRIQQVVRGDSAAYFCASSPAWGGTEAFFGQGTRLTVV.

The V gene is TRBV6-2 or TRBV6-3, the J gene TRBJ2-7, with 7 bases that match TRBD1. The CDR3 extends over 15 amino acids. The germline V gene has CDR1 MNHEY and CDR2 SVGEGT. V shed 4 bases and J 5 bases; nucleotides not matched to a gene: 11. The CDR3 region has the DNA TGTGCCAGCAGTTTCGAGGGACAGCCACTTAACGAGCAGTACTTC. Translated, it gives CASSFEGQPLNEQYF.

The chain couples TRBV6-5 to TRBJ2-7; weak D call: TRBD1 (6 bases). This CDR3 comprises 15 residues. The V gene's germline CDR1 is MNHEY and CDR2 SVGAGI. Trimming took off 7 bases at V and 9 bases at J, with 25 bases between the two ends. This CDR3 is CASKPGGGAVSVQYF. CDR3 DNA: TGTGCCAGCAAGCCCGGTGGGGGCGCGGTCTCGGTGCAGTACTTC.

CDR3 in amino acids: CASSSTGVNEQFF. The CDR3 DNA is TGTGCCAGCAGCTCTACAGGGGTGAATGAGCAGTTCTTC. The V call is TRBV11-3, the J call TRBJ2-1; 7 bases match TRBD1. The V gene end was trimmed by 4 bases and the J gene end by 7 bases; junction bases not matched to a gene: 4. CDR3 length equals 13 residues. Germline V gene sequence: CDR1 SGHNT, CDR2 YENEEA.

CDR3 sequence reads: CASSQGFGSGTEAFF. In DNA, the CDR3 is TGTGCCAGCAGCCAAGGGTTCGGGTCGGGCACTGAAGCTTTCTTT. The V call is TRBV3-1 (or the pseudogene TRBV3-2), the J call TRBJ1-1; D not certain. The CDR3 length is 15 residues. Germline V gene lookup returns CDR1 LGHDT and CDR2 YNNKEL (reference sequence). V lost 1 base, J lost 4 bases, and 13 bases lay in between.

The chain uses TRBV4-1 and TRBJ2-7, with 8 bases lining up with TRBD2. From germline, CDR1 is MGHRA and CDR2 YSYEKL. The CDR3 contains 14 residues. With V trimmed by 3 bases and J by 5 bases, 6 bases remained unmatched. The CDR3 loop is CASSHPGTRNEQYF. CDR3 DNA: TGCGCCAGCAGCCACCCCGGGACTAGAAACGAGCAGTACTTC.

V is TRBV6-5 and J is TRBJ1-6; D is unresolved. Germline lookup yields CDR1 MNHEY and CDR2 SVGAGI. This CDR3 is built from 13 residues. Trimming cost V 7 bases and J 2 bases, with 6 bases left between them. The CDR3 is CASTGTYNSPLHF. CDR3 DNA sequence: TGTGCCAGCACGGGGACCTATAATTCACCCCTCCACTTT.

The chain couples TRBV9 to TRBJ2-7; D is uncertain. Trimming removed 7 bases from V and 4 bases from J, with 9 bases in between. This CDR3 region has 11 residues. CDR1 is SGDLS, CDR2 YYNGEE, per germline. The CDR3 DNA sequence: TGTGCCAGCGGGGATGGGTACGAGCAGTACTTC. Residues: CASGDGYEQYF.

This clone is a singleton in its sample. This chain connects TRBV6-2 or TRBV6-3 to TRBJ1-1; no definite D call. This CDR3 comprises 15 residues. Per the germline V gene, CDR1 is MNHEY and CDR2 is SVGEGT. Trimming took off 0 bases at V and 4 bases at J, with 12 bases between the two ends. The CDR3 region has the DNA TGTGCCAGCAGTTACTCGGAGGTCAGTGTCACTGAAGCTTTCTTT. It yields the protein CASSYSEVSVTEAFF.

This chain links TRBV3-1 (or the pseudogene TRBV3-2) with TRBJ2-5, with D possibly matching TRBD1 (5 bases). Germline loops: CDR1 LGHDT, CDR2 YNNKEL (reference sequence). The CDR3 has 16 residues. Trimming left V 4 bases short and J 1 base short, with 16 bases between. The CDR3 region is CASSPNPSQGQETQYF. The CDR3 DNA reads as TGTGCCAGCAGCCCCAACCCCTCGCAGGGCCAAGAGACCCAGTACTTC.

The chain has TRBV15 and TRBJ2-3; 11 positions agree with TRBD2. The CDR3 is 15 amino acids. Germline V lookup: CDR1 LNHNV, CDR2 YYDKDF (reference sequence). V gave up 5 bases and J gave up 3 bases; unmatched junction bases: 4. CDR3 sequence reads: CATSRSGGATDTQYF. As DNA, the CDR3 is TGTGCCACCAGCCGTAGCGGGGGGGCGACAGATACGCAGTATTTT.

V is TRBV5-5 and J is TRBJ2-5; D gene uncertain. Between the trimmed V and J ends, which lost 1 base and 3 bases, there was a span of 4 bases. The CDR3 contains 12 residues. Germline-derived CDR1 and CDR2 are SGHKS and YYEKEE (reference sequence). Written as DNA, the CDR3 is TGTGCCAGCAGCTTGCACGAAGAGACCCAGTACTTC. As protein: CASSLHEETQYF.

This clone appeared a single time. V is TRBV9 and J is TRBJ2-1, with 7 bases aligning to TRBD1. The trim removed 3 bases at V and 9 bases at J, leaving 12 bases unmatched. Germline CDR1 SGDLS, CDR2 YYNGEE. This CDR3 has 15 residues. The CDR3 sequence: CASSEGALVRGEQFF. In DNA form, the CDR3 reads TGTGCCAGCAGCGAGGGGGCCTTAGTGCGAGGTGAGCAGTTCTTC.

Written as DNA, the CDR3 is TGTGCCATCAGTGAGTGGACAGGCACTGAAGCTTTCTTT. It translates to CAISEWTGTEAFF. This chain links TRBV10-3 with TRBJ1-1; 7 positions match TRBD1. Germline V CDR1 and CDR2: ENHRY, SYGVKD. This CDR3 is built from 13 residues. J lost 4 bases, V lost 1 base, and 0 bases had no gene match.

The CDR3 DNA follows: TGTGCCAGCAGCTTGGGGGGGAATAGTGAAGCTTTCTTT. This translates into CASSLGGNSEAFF. The chain joins TRBV5-6 to TRBJ1-1; a weak D match, TRBD1 (5 bases). Germline V gene lookup returns CDR1 SGHDT and CDR2 YYEEEE. V was cut by 0 bases and J by 7 bases, with 10 bases left in between. The CDR3 consists of 13 residues.